The clone carrying this T cell receptor beta chain has just one count. Its antigen is undetermined. With 60 Vbeta and 13 Jbeta primers, the PCR was carried out. Under the authors' procedure: Later work found tens of millions of unique TCR beta chains, with some 11 million shared. Measured with immunoSEQ multiplex PCR; TCRdb has only the in-frame clones, and not every one. V, J and clone size were drawn from that table, and D and trimming were deduced from the DNA. Of about 95,000 clones detected, about 78% appear once; the ten largest clones hold 4.1%. The sample belongs to a study of cytomegalovirus exposure and HLA in healthy donors. General study points: Relative to the approximately 700-donor mean, N-insertions were reportedly fewer in an Asian-associated ancestry cluster in a later analysis. Most subjects had HLA-A and HLA-B alleles reportedly predicted accurately by TCR beta sequences. Per a prior analysis, the majority of TCR beta V segments were productive roughly 90% or roughly 30% of the time.

The CDR3 loop spans 14 amino acids. This chain links TRBV21-1 with TRBJ2-7; TRBD1 is the table's D call, not checked against the DNA. TRBV21-1 is an annotated pseudogene. The TCR comes from a woman in her thirties or forties in good health and CMV-seropositive. Sequenced sample: PBMCs. The CDR3 nucleotides read TGTGCCAGCAGGGTCGACAGGGCTTCCTACGAGCAGTACTTC. It translates to CASRVDRASYEQYF.